This T cell receptor beta chain was identified in a study of cytomegalovirus exposure and HLA in healthy donors. Healthy donors of bone marrow made up the group. Comment on this clone: The antigen remains unidentified.

General study points: Earlier analysis found most TCR beta V segments productive about 90% or about 30% of the time. 150 to 200 TCR beta chains were listed as cytomegalovirus-associated.

Amplification used 60 Vbeta primers and 13 Jbeta primers. Data came from immunoSEQ multiplex PCR; TCRdb stores just in-frame clones and leaves some out. This sample has under 150,000 clones, with around 73% found just once. CDR1 SQVTM and CDR2 ANQGSEA come from the germline V gene. The J segment lost 4 bases and the V segment lost 6 bases, leaving 8 bases of the junction unmatched. This CDR3 has 13 amino acids. This TCR came from a human donor in good health. The sample consisted of PBMCs. The genes are TRBV29-1 and TRBJ1-2; 7 bases are a match to TRBD1. The CDR3: CSVGGTASYGYTF. As DNA, the CDR3 is TGCAGCGTCGGCGGGACAGCTTCCTATGGCTACACCTTC.